The 5 T cell receptor beta chains below come from one sample, sequenced in a study of blood T cell repertoires in COVID-19. Data came from immunoSEQ multiplex PCR; TCRdb stores just in-frame clones and leaves some out. In the table there are 100,000 or so clones, about four fifths of which are singletons. Source material: peripheral blood. These receptors were taken from a human donor in a cohort sampled during active COVID-19.

This clone appeared once. The rearrangement joins TRBV5-5 to TRBJ2-2; a weak D match, TRBD1 (6 bases). This CDR3 spans 15 amino acids. Trimming cost V 4 bases and J 3 bases, with 13 bases left between them. From germline, CDR1 is SGHKS and CDR2 YYEKEE (reference sequence). The CDR3 region has the DNA TGTGCCAGCAGCATCGGGACACACGACACCGGGGAGCTGTTTTTT. It specifies CASSIGTHDTGELFF.

The chain employs TRBV6-2 or TRBV6-3 and TRBJ2-1; no definite D call. The V gene lost 2 bases and the J gene lost 3 bases, with 5 bases spanning the gap. This CDR3 region has 13 residues. In germline, CDR1 is MNHEY, CDR2 SVGEGT. The CDR3 here is CASSYPGYNEQFF. CDR3 coding DNA: TGTGCCAGCAGTTACCCGGGCTACAATGAGCAGTTCTTC.

The chain carries TRBV5-1 and TRBJ2-5; D is perhaps TRBD2 (6 bases). CDR3 size: 15 residues. V was cut by 0 bases and J by 2 bases, with 11 bases left in between. Germline V gene lookup returns CDR1 SGHRS and CDR2 YFSETQ. CDR3 in DNA: TGCGCCAGCAGCTTGGCAGTAGCGGAGCAAGAGACCCAGTACTTC. It yields the protein CASSLAVAEQETQYF. Supplemented by reference TRBV5-1 and TRBJ2-5, the full variable domain reads KAGVTQTPRYLIKTRGQQVTLSCSPISGHRSVSWYQQTPGQGLQFLFEYFSETQRNKGNFPGRFSGRQFSNSRSEMNVSTLELGDSALYLCASSLAVAEQETQYFGPGTRLLVL.

The chain carries TRBV10-1 and TRBJ1-2, with D hard to call. The length of the CDR3 is 13 residues. Germline V CDR1 and CDR2: WNHNN, SYGVQD (reference sequence). Trimming took off 3 bases at V and 7 bases at J, with 12 bases between the two ends. CDR3 loop: CASSDAQFPGYTF. Here the CDR3 DNA reads TGCGCCAGCAGTGATGCCCAGTTTCCTGGCTACACCTTC.

The chain recombines TRBV30 with TRBJ1-1, with TRBD1 matching 7 bases. V lost 2 bases, J lost 1 base, and 4 bases stayed unmatched. The CDR3 spans 14 residues. The germline V gene has CDR1 GTSNPN and CDR2 SVGIG (reference sequence). This CDR3 is CAWSRDSKNTEAFF. In nucleotides, the CDR3 is TGTGCCTGGAGTCGGGACAGTAAGAACACTGAAGCTTTCTTT.